This TCR beta chain was identified in a study of cytomegalovirus exposure and HLA in healthy donors. Study context: Of roughly 400 genotyped donors, around 84% clustered with self-reported Caucasian donors.

As concerns this clone: No antigen is known for it.

Study-wide results and limits: As a later analysis showed, several of the most significant clusters appeared to be linked to common viral pathogens. Earlier analysis looked at TCR beta V segments, and most were productive about 87% or about 30% of the time. Many donors shared some public TCRs, even though most TCR sequences were rare.

60 Vbeta and 13 Jbeta primers were used in PCR. Here immunoSEQ multiplex PCR was the method, and the copy in TCRdb shows in-frame clones only, minus some. In the table there are around 140,000 clones, about four fifths of which are singletons. The sequenced material came from PBMCs. The receptor comes from a male donor in good health and CMV-seronegative.

CDR3 nucleotides: TGTGCCATCAGTGCAACGGAGGCCAATGGCTACACCTTC. It specifies CAISATEANGYTF. The chain links TRBV10-3 to TRBJ1-2; D is ambiguous. CDR1 and CDR2 from the germline V gene are ENHRY and SYGVKD. This CDR3 is built from 13 residues. Trimming stripped 4 bases from V and 6 bases from J, with 12 bases between.